Listed here are 26 T cell receptor beta chains from one sample, sequenced in a study of T cell changes during pregnancy in multiple sclerosis. This table comes from immunoSEQ multiplex PCR, and its TCRdb copy is limited to in-frame clones, with some not included. The sample has 75,000 to 95,000 clones, under 95% seen once; the top ten hold approximately 0.9%. Material: peripheral blood, obtained before pregnancy. All receptors derive from a female donor with multiple sclerosis, enrolled in a pregnancy study.

The CDR3 DNA reads as TGTGCCAGCAGCTTACAGTCAGGTTCGGGGGTGCGCGAGCAGTACTTC. It yields the protein CASSLQSGSGVREQYF. This sequence joins TRBV7-2 and TRBJ2-7, with a weak D call TRBD2 (6 bases). Germline loops: CDR1 SGHTA, CDR2 FQGNSA. There are 16 residues in the CDR3. The ends were cut back, 2 bases at V and 6 bases at J, with 20 bases in the middle.

CDR3 sequence: CASSSLDRFYGYTF. The CDR3 coding sequence is TGTGCCAGCAGTTCCCTGGACAGGTTCTATGGCTACACCTTC. The J gene is TRBJ1-2, the V gene TRBV28; 7 nucleotides line up with TRBD1. Per germline, CDR1 MDHEN and CDR2 SYDVKM. Losses at the gene ends were 4 bases for V and 4 bases for J; bases not matched to a gene: 6. The CDR3 spans 14 residues.

This chain uses TRBV28 with TRBJ2-3; 7 bases map to TRBD2. The CDR3 loop spans 16 amino acids. Germline CDR1 and CDR2: MDHEN and SYDVKM. With V trimmed by 3 bases and J by 4 bases, 10 bases remained unmatched. Written as DNA, the CDR3 is TGTGCCAGCAGTTTTAAGGGAGGGCCTCTCTCAGATACGCAGTATTTT. Its translation: CASSFKGGPLSDTQYF.

V usage is TRBV19 and J usage is TRBJ2-1; TRBD2 matches 8 bases. Germline values: CDR1 LNHDA, CDR2 SQIVND (reference sequence). This CDR3 spans 15 amino acids. V gave up 0 bases and J gave up 6 bases; unmatched junction bases: 4. The CDR3 DNA reads TGTGCCAGTAGTATAGAGGCGGGGGGCCCCAATGAGCAGTTCTTC. Residues: CASSIEAGGPNEQFF.

The V gene is TRBV21-1, the J gene TRBJ1-2. TRBV21-1 is listed as a pseudogene. There are 14 residues in the CDR3. The DNA for the CDR3 is TGTGCCAGCAGGCAAAGGCGGCCGTGCCGAGGCTACACCTTC. Residues: CASRQRRPCRGYTF.

The chain is built from TRBV15 and TRBJ1-1; 10 nucleotides match TRBD1. Trimming at V came to 5 bases and at J to 4 bases, leaving 4 bases not matched to a gene. The germline CDR1 and CDR2 sequences are LNHNV and YYDKDF (reference sequence). CDR3 length: 14 amino acids. The CDR3 spells CATSLTGGVTEAFF. The CDR3 coding sequence is TGTGCCACCAGCTTGACAGGGGGCGTCACTGAAGCTTTCTTT. Together with reference TRBV15 and TRBJ1-1, the CDR3 gives the full variable domain: DAMVIQNPRYQVTQFGKPVTLSCSQTLNHNVMYWYQQKSSQAPKLLFHYYDKDFNNEADTPDNFQSRRPNTSFCFLDIRSPGLGDTAMYLCATSLTGGVTEAFFGQGTRLTVV.

This chain connects TRBV5-1 to TRBJ2-3; 12 nucleotides match TRBD2. Trimming took 3 bases from V and 4 from J; bases not matched to a gene: 3. The CDR3 length is 15 residues. Germline V gene sequence: CDR1 SGHRS, CDR2 YFSETQ. As DNA, the CDR3 is TGCGCCAGCAGCTCTAGCGGGGGGGCCGCAGATACGCAGTATTTT. Protein: CASSSSGGAADTQYF.

This chain uses TRBV28 with TRBJ1-4; 7 nucleotides agree with TRBD1. Germline values: CDR1 MDHEN, CDR2 SYDVKM. This CDR3 contains 14 residues. V gave up 5 bases and J gave up 8 bases; unmatched junction bases: 8. The CDR3 DNA reads TGTGCCAGCAGTCCGTACAGGGACAGAGAAAAACTGTTTTTT. Amino acids: CASSPYRDREKLFF.

The genes are TRBV25-1 and TRBJ1-2; possibly TRBD1 for D (6 bases). The germline V gene has CDR1 MGHDK and CDR2 SYGVNS. The CDR3 totals 14 residues. V lost 7 bases and J 1 base, leaving 13 bases between the germline ends. CDR3 protein: CASTSTGYNYGYTF. The CDR3 nucleotides read TGTGCCAGCACCTCGACAGGTTATAACTATGGCTACACCTTC.

This clone was recorded only once. J is TRBJ2-7 and V is TRBV7-2; D not certain. The CDR3 length is 11 residues. Germline V gene lookup returns CDR1 SGHTA and CDR2 FQGNSA. Trimming pared 4 bases from V and 6 bases from J, leaving 7 bases between. This chain's CDR3 is CASSSGLEQYF. CDR3 nucleotide sequence: TGTGCCAGCAGCTCGGGTCTCGAGCAGTACTTC. Complete variable domain (other parts from reference TRBV7-2 and TRBJ2-7): GAGVSQSPSNKVTEKGKDVELRCDPISGHTALYWYRQSLGQGLEFLIYFQGNSAPDKSGLPSDRFSAERTGGSVSTLTIQRTQQEDSAVYLCASSSGLEQYFGPGTRLTVT.

The chain employs TRBV5-4 and TRBJ2-7; TRBD2 might be the D (6 bases). The CDR3 runs 13 residues. V was pared by 1 base and J by 2 bases, with 7 bases between. Germline lookup yields CDR1 SGHNT and CDR2 YYREEE (reference sequence). The CDR3 DNA reads TGTGCCAGCAGCTTGCCGGGGGCCTACGAGCAGTACTTC. Translating gives CASSLPGAYEQYF.

V usage is TRBV5-1 and J usage is TRBJ2-2, with 7 nucleotides matching TRBD1. CDR3 length: 13 amino acids. Germline assignment: CDR1 SGHRS and CDR2 YFSETQ. The V and J ends lost 4 bases and 6 bases, in that order; junction bases with no gene match: 3. DNA of the CDR3: TGCGCCAGCAGCAGGGGGCCGGCCGGGGAGCTGTTTTTT. Protein product: CASSRGPAGELFF.

V gene TRBV19 combines with J gene TRBJ2-2; possible D gene TRBD2, 5 bases. CDR1 and CDR2 (germline): LNHDA, SQIVND (reference sequence). This CDR3 comprises 15 residues. Trimming cost V 5 bases and J 5 bases, with 15 bases left between them. CDR3 region: CASSQFQSGTGELFF. CDR3 bases: TGTGCCAGTAGTCAATTTCAGAGCGGAACCGGGGAGCTGTTTTTT.

Turning to this clone: Other nucleotide sequences in the sample specify the same CDR3. This sequence joins TRBV18 and TRBJ1-1, with D uncertain. The V end was cut by 2 bases, the J end by 0 bases, with 4 bases between. Germline values: CDR1 KGHSH, CDR2 LQKENI. This CDR3 region has 13 residues. The DNA for the CDR3 is TGTGCCAGCTCACCAGGGCTGAACACTGAAGCTTTCTTT. Translating it yields CASSPGLNTEAFF.

This clone is a singleton in its sample. V is TRBV15 and J is TRBJ1-1; D perhaps matches TRBD1 (6 bases). Trimming removed 4 bases at V and 10 bases at J, with 13 bases between. This CDR3 is built from 12 residues. The germline CDR1 and CDR2 sequences are LNHNV and YYDKDF (reference sequence). CDR3 coding DNA: TGTGCCACCAGCAAGGGGCAGGGGAGAGCTTTCTTT. This codes for CATSKGQGRAFF.

The chain uses TRBV9 and TRBJ2-3; no reliable D call. V was trimmed by 0 bases and J by 5 bases, leaving 7 bases between them. The CDR3 has 13 amino acids. The germline V gene has CDR1 SGDLS and CDR2 YYNGEE. Here the CDR3 DNA reads TGTGCCAGCAGCGTAGGCGTCGTAGATACGCAGTATTTT. This gives the protein CASSVGVVDTQYF.

V gene TRBV9 combines with J gene TRBJ2-2, with 8 bases lining up with TRBD1. The germline V gene has CDR1 SGDLS and CDR2 YYNGEE. The V segment lost 3 bases and the J segment 3 bases; nucleotides outside the gene matches: 4. The CDR3 is made up of 15 amino acids. The chain's CDR3 is CASSAGQGYTGELFF. CDR3 nucleotides: TGTGCCAGCAGCGCTGGACAGGGCTACACCGGGGAGCTGTTTTTT. Supplemented by reference TRBV9 and TRBJ2-2, the full variable domain reads DSGVTQTPKHLITATGQRVTLRCSPRSGDLSVYWYQQSLDQGLQFLIQYYNGEERAKGNILERFSAQQFPDLHSELNLSSLELGDSALYFCASSAGQGYTGELFFGEGSRLTVL.

CDR3 sequence (DNA): TGTGCCAGCAGCGGTCTCCCTTTCGCGGGAGAAGTTGAGCAGTTCTTC. It yields the protein CASSGLPFAGEVEQFF. This chain joins TRBV4-2 and TRBJ2-1, with 7 bases that match TRBD2. In germline, CDR1 is LGHNA, CDR2 YNFKEQ. The junction had 16 bases not matched to a gene; V was cut back by 5 bases and J by 9 bases. The CDR3 extends over 16 amino acids.

CDR3 coding DNA: TGTGCCAGCAGAGGGTTGGGACAGACAATCACCGGGGAGCTGTTTTTT. Translation gives CASRGLGQTITGELFF. V and J are TRBV2 and TRBJ2-2; 7 positions match TRBD1. The germline V gene has CDR1 SNHLY and CDR2 FYNNEI. V shed 6 bases, J shed 4 bases, and the junction held 11 bases outside the gene matches. The CDR3 is 16 amino acids.

This clone was recorded only once. The rearrangement links TRBV28 to TRBJ2-3, with D possibly being TRBD2 (5 bases). Germline V gene lookup returns CDR1 MDHEN and CDR2 SYDVKM. The CDR3 is made up of 14 amino acids. V lost 11 bases and J lost 2, with 17 bases in between. This CDR3 reads CAGRRARDTDTQYF. The CDR3 DNA follows: TGTGCCGGGCGACGGGCCCGGGACACAGATACGCAGTATTTT. The whole variable domain, filled in from reference TRBV28 and TRBJ2-3, reads DVKVTQSSRYLVKRTGEKVFLECVQDMDHENMFWYRQDPGLGLRLIYFSYDVKMKEKGDIPEGYSVSREKKERFSLILESASTNQTSMYLCAGRRARDTDTQYFGPGTRLTVL.

This rearrangement joins TRBV9 to TRBJ2-5; 7 bases fit TRBD2. Germline values: CDR1 SGDLS, CDR2 YYNGEE. CDR3 size: 16 residues. V lost 0 bases and J lost 0; bases outside the gene matches: 5. CDR3 region: CASSVGGSGHQETQYF. The CDR3 region has the DNA TGTGCCAGCAGCGTAGGGGGTAGCGGGCACCAAGAGACCCAGTACTTC. The entire variable domain, with the rest obtained from reference TRBV9 and TRBJ2-5, is as follows: DSGVTQTPKHLITATGQRVTLRCSPRSGDLSVYWYQQSLDQGLQFLIQYYNGEERAKGNILERFSAQQFPDLHSELNLSSLELGDSALYFCASSVGGSGHQETQYFGPGTRLLVL.

The CDR3 here is CASSPSSGGNEQFF. The CDR3 bases are TGTGCCAGCTCACCTTCTAGCGGGGGTAATGAGCAGTTCTTC. The V call is TRBV18, the J call TRBJ2-1; TRBD2 matches at 10 bases. Looked up from germline, CDR1 is KGHSH and CDR2 is LQKENI. The CDR3 runs to 14 residues. V dropped 3 bases and J dropped 7; count of bases not matched to a gene: 3.

The chain combines TRBV4-1 with TRBJ1-4; TRBD1 agrees at 8 bases. J was trimmed by 8 bases and V by 1 base; bases with no gene match: 9. The germline V gene has CDR1 MGHRA and CDR2 YSYEKL. The CDR3 consists of 16 residues. Here the CDR3 DNA reads TGCGCCAGCAGCCAAGGGTGGACAGGGAGACGGGAAAAACTGTTTTTT. This codes for CASSQGWTGRREKLFF.

The genes are TRBV5-4 and TRBJ2-5, with 7 bases aligning to TRBD2. This CDR3 has 14 residues. V lost 4 bases, J lost 2 bases, and 5 bases stayed unmatched. Germline V CDR1 and CDR2: SGHNT, YYREEE (reference sequence). The CDR3 bases are TGTGCCAGCAGCCTCTGGACTAGGCAAGAGACCCAGTACTTC. It encodes CASSLWTRQETQYF.

This CDR3 is CASSLERKGEKLFF. DNA for the CDR3: TGTGCCAGCAGCTTGGAAAGGAAGGGGGAAAAACTGTTTTTT. The J gene is TRBJ1-4, the V gene TRBV5-4; D might be TRBD1 (5 bases). Germline V gives CDR1 SGHNT, CDR2 YYREEE (reference sequence). Trimming took 0 bases from V and 8 from J, leaving 11 bases between them. The length of the CDR3 is 14 residues.

This CDR3 is CASSWGTGFGEQFF. In DNA, the CDR3 is TGTGCCAGCAGCTGGGGGACAGGGTTTGGTGAGCAGTTCTTC. The chain couples TRBV5-5 to TRBJ2-1; 9 nucleotides line up with TRBD1. Germline values: CDR1 SGHKS, CDR2 YYEKEE (reference sequence). The CDR3 covers 14 residues. V shed 3 bases, J shed 9 bases, and the junction held 7 bases outside the gene matches.